The present entry profiles one TCR beta chain with its context. No antigen is known for it. Trimming pared 1 base from V and 5 bases from J, leaving 8 bases between. The CDR3 runs to 13 residues. TCRdb reprocessed the 5' RACE reads via MiXCR and lists one record per CDR3 protein. The sample has roughly 340,000 distinct CDR3 sequences; roughly 4.3% are singletons. This entry is derived from a study of T cells after yellow fever vaccination. Whole-study results and caveats: A small proportion of clonotypes was detected in both the CD4 and CD8 compartments. When the response was secondary, it was weaker but reached its peak faster, day 5 versus 15.

The source of this sequence is a young man who received the YFV17D yellow fever vaccine. The chain joins TRBV12-3 or TRBV12-4 to TRBJ1-2; D unclear. Source: PBMCs, taken 5 days after the yellow fever booster vaccination. The CDR3 DNA reads as TGTGCCAGCAGTTTAGTTGTCCTTTATGGCTACACCTTC. This gives the protein CASSLVVLYGYTF.